These T cell receptor beta chains were read from a single sample in a study of response to subunit inactivated influenza vaccine. MiXCR, run by TCRdb on the RT-PCR reads, gives a single entry per CDR3 protein. The table records about 700,000 distinct CDR3 sequences, roughly 14% of them present only once. The specimen was PBMCs from blood, collected 14 days before vaccination. The receptor source for this set is a man in his fifties or sixties who received an inactivated influenza vaccine. Each CDR3 is given with its conserved first and last residue. The D gene is left open where the match is weak. Not all rows give a size; the values are once, few, many and, for expanded clones, a class.

CDR3: CSARDGAGSTDTQYF
DNA: TGCAGTGCTAGAGATGGGGCGGGGAGCACAGATACGCAGTATTTT
V: TRBV20-1
size: many
J: TRBJ2-3
length: 15
D: NA

CDR3: CASGGFLDNEQFF
DNA: TGTGCCAGCGGCGGCTTCTTAGACAATGAGCAGTTCTTC
V: TRBV2
size: many
J: TRBJ2-1
length: 13
D: NA

CDR3: CSAILQQGRGETQYF
DNA: TGCAGTGCTATCTTGCAGCAGGGGAGGGGAGAGACCCAGTACTTC
V: TRBV20-1
size: NA
J: TRBJ2-5
length: 15
D: NA

CDR3: CSARIASGNNNEQFF
DNA: TGCAGTGCTAGAATAGCTAGCGGGAACAACAATGAGCAGTTCTTC
V: TRBV20-1
size: many
J: TRBJ2-1
length: 15
D: TRBD2

CDR3: CSARAGGARTEAFF
DNA: TGCAGTGCTAGAGCCGGGGGGGCGAGGACTGAAGCTTTCTTT
V: TRBV20-1
size: few
J: TRBJ1-1
length: 14
D: NA

CDR3: CSVEGGAKNIQYF
DNA: TGCAGCGTTGAAGGGGGAGCCAAAAACATTCAGTACTTC
V: TRBV29-1
size: NA
J: TRBJ2-4
length: 13
D: NA

CDR3: CASSQDWRVGVNTDTQYF
DNA: TGTGCCAGCAGCCAAGATTGGCGGGTGGGGGTGAATACAGATACGCAGTATTTT
V: TRBV4-2
size: few
J: TRBJ2-3
length: 18
D: NA

CDR3: CASSDLLLTGMQYF
DNA: TGTGCCAGCAGTGACCTCTTACTTACGGGTATGCAGTATTTT
V: TRBV6-1
size: many
J: TRBJ2-3
length: 14
D: NA

CDR3: CASSLSAGGPYEQYF
DNA: TGTGCCAGCAGTTTATCGGCGGGAGGCCCCTACGAGCAGTACTTC
V: TRBV27
size: NA
J: TRBJ2-7
length: 15
D: TRBD2

CDR3: CASSFRDSSYNEQFF
DNA: TGCGCCAGCAGCTTTAGAGATAGCTCCTACAATGAGCAGTTCTTC
V: TRBV5-1
size: many
J: TRBJ2-1
length: 15
D: NA

CDR3: CASRRGRTEGYTF
DNA: TGCGCCAGCAGGCGGGGACGGACCGAGGGCTACACCTTC
V: TRBV5-1
size: few
J: TRBJ1-2
length: 13
D: NA

CDR3: CSVEDGQGRNYGYTF
DNA: TGCAGCGTTGAAGACGGACAGGGGCGGAACTATGGCTACACCTTC
V: TRBV29-1
size: many
J: TRBJ1-2
length: 15
D: TRBD1

CDR3: CASSLGAGVHTDTQYF
DNA: TGTGCCAGCAGCTTAGGAGCGGGGGTACATACAGATACGCAGTATTTT
V: TRBV7-6
size: NA
J: TRBJ2-3
length: 16
D: TRBD2

CDR3: CASSRNPSERHNEQFF
DNA: TGTGCCAGCAGCCGTAATCCTAGCGAGCGGCACAATGAGCAGTTCTTC
V: TRBV3-1
size: few
J: TRBJ2-1
length: 16
D: NA

CDR3: CASSGLGSDTQYF
DNA: TGTGCCAGCAGTGGACTAGGATCAGATACGCAGTATTTT
V: TRBV28
size: NA
J: TRBJ2-3
length: 13
D: TRBD2

CDR3: CASSQELQANYGYTF
DNA: TGTGCCAGCAGCCAAGAGTTACAGGCTAACTATGGCTACACCTTC
V: TRBV4-2
size: many
J: TRBJ1-2
length: 15
D: NA

CDR3: CATSPRAGSYEQYF
DNA: TGTGCCACCAGCCCCCGAGCGGGATCCTACGAGCAGTACTTC
V: TRBV15
size: few
J: TRBJ2-7
length: 14
D: TRBD2

CDR3: CASSPGTVAYSGEKLFF
DNA: TGTGCCAGCAGCCCCGGGACAGTAGCGTACTCGGGTGAAAAACTGTTTTTT
V: TRBV7-2
size: NA
J: TRBJ1-4
length: 17
D: TRBD1

CDR3: CASSIGTAVQETQYF
DNA: TGTGCCAGCAGCATAGGGACAGCAGTCCAAGAGACCCAGTACTTC
V: TRBV11-2
size: NA
J: TRBJ2-5
length: 15
D: TRBD1

CDR3: CASSYSIIGRGANYGYTF
DNA: TGTGCCAGCAGTTACTCGATCATTGGCAGGGGAGCGAACTATGGCTACACCTTC
V: TRBV6-5
size: NA
J: TRBJ1-2
length: 18
D: NA

CDR3: CSARGTGIKAKNIQYF
DNA: TGCAGTGCTAGAGGTACGGGAATCAAAGCCAAAAACATTCAGTACTTC
V: TRBV20-1
size: few
J: TRBJ2-4
length: 16
D: NA

CDR3: CSATRTRVSGANVLTF
DNA: TGCAGTGCCACCCGGACTAGGGTCTCTGGGGCCAACGTCCTGACTTTC
V: TRBV20-1
size: NA
J: TRBJ2-6
length: 16
D: TRBD2

CDR3: CASSSGGNYEQYF
DNA: TGCGCCAGCAGTTCTGGAGGTAACTACGAGCAGTACTTC
V: TRBV5-1
size: NA
J: TRBJ2-7
length: 13
D: NA

CDR3: CSAQTGSYNEQFF
DNA: TGCAGTGCTCAGACTGGTTCCTACAATGAGCAGTTCTTC
V: TRBV20-1
size: few
J: TRBJ2-1
length: 13
D: NA

CDR3: CASSVGLAGGGDTQYF
DNA: TGTGCCAGCAGCGTAGGACTAGCGGGAGGTGGAGATACGCAGTATTTT
V: TRBV9
size: many
J: TRBJ2-3
length: 16
D: TRBD2

CDR3: CASSQRAGSAGELFF
DNA: TGTGCCAGCAGCCAAAGGGCAGGGTCCGCCGGGGAGCTGTTTTTT
V: TRBV14
size: many
J: TRBJ2-2
length: 15
D: NA

CDR3: CASSLGVGGVRSQPQHF
DNA: TGTGCCAGCAGCTTAGGGGTCGGTGGGGTGAGGAGTCAGCCCCAGCATTTT
V: TRBV7-2
size: NA
J: TRBJ1-5
length: 17
D: NA

CDR3: CASSQATGVQETQYF
DNA: TGTGCCAGCAGCCAAGCGACAGGGGTTCAAGAGACCCAGTACTTC
V: TRBV4-2
size: NA
J: TRBJ2-5
length: 15
D: TRBD1

CDR3: CASTPGQGLTYNEQFF
DNA: TGTGCCAGCACCCCAGGACAGGGTTTGACCTACAATGAGCAGTTCTTC
V: TRBV7-6
size: NA
J: TRBJ2-1
length: 16
D: TRBD1

CDR3: CASSYLDHEKLFF
DNA: TGTGCCAGCAGTTACCTGGACCATGAAAAACTGTTTTTT
V: TRBV6-6
size: few
J: TRBJ1-4
length: 13
D: NA

CDR3: CASCRGPTYEQYF
DNA: TGTGCCAGCTGTAGGGGCCCCACCTACGAGCAGTACTTC
V: TRBV12-3/TRBV12-4
size: NA
J: TRBJ2-7
length: 13
D: NA

CDR3: CSAGGGRKPGEQYF
DNA: TGCAGCGCCGGAGGGGGTCGGAAACCCGGCGAGCAGTACTTC
V: TRBV29-1
size: NA
J: TRBJ2-7
length: 14
D: NA

CDR3: CATSRDLADRTYEQYF
DNA: TGTGCCACCAGCAGAGATCTAGCGGACCGCACCTACGAGCAGTACTTC
V: TRBV15
size: NA
J: TRBJ2-7
length: 16
D: TRBD2

CDR3: CASSQDSLATSTDTQYF
DNA: TGCGCCAGCAGCCAAGATTCACTAGCGACTAGCACAGATACGCAGTATTTT
V: TRBV4-1
size: few
J: TRBJ2-3
length: 17
D: TRBD2

CDR3: CASSLSSGGTEAFF
DNA: TGTGCCAGCAGTTTATCATCTGGGGGGACTGAAGCTTTCTTT
V: TRBV12-3/TRBV12-4
size: few
J: TRBJ1-1
length: 14
D: NA

CDR3: CASSLGVPTGNEQFF
DNA: TGTGCCAGCAGCTTAGGGGTCCCGACGGGCAATGAGCAGTTCTTC
V: TRBV7-9
size: NA
J: TRBJ2-1
length: 15
D: NA

CDR3: CSARRDNYEQYF
DNA: TGCAGTGCTAGGAGGGACAACTACGAGCAGTACTTC
V: TRBV20-1
size: many
J: TRBJ2-7
length: 12
D: NA

CDR3: CASRVHRKTTYGYTF
DNA: TGTGCCAGCCGGGTCCACAGGAAGACTACCTATGGCTACACCTTC
V: TRBV6-1
size: NA
J: TRBJ1-2
length: 15
D: NA

CDR3: CASSLGQVQKETQYF
DNA: TGTGCCAGCAGCTTAGGACAAGTCCAGAAAGAGACCCAGTACTTC
V: TRBV7-2
size: NA
J: TRBJ2-5
length: 15
D: NA

CDR3: CAWSGQPNTEAFF
DNA: TGTGCCTGGAGCGGACAGCCTAACACTGAAGCTTTCTTT
V: TRBV30
size: few
J: TRBJ1-1
length: 13
D: NA

CDR3: CATSRDRTRAEKLFF
DNA: TGTGCCACCAGCAGAGATCGAACGAGAGCTGAAAAACTGTTTTTT
V: TRBV15
size: few
J: TRBJ1-4
length: 15
D: NA

CDR3: CASSLLSGGGETQYF
DNA: TGTGCCAGCAGTTTACTTAGCGGGGGGGGGGAGACCCAGTACTTC
V: TRBV28
size: many
J: TRBJ2-5
length: 15
D: TRBD2

CDR3: CASSLEVVGSIQYF
DNA: TGTGCCAGCAGCTTGGAGGTTGTAGGGTCCATTCAGTACTTC
V: TRBV5-5
size: NA
J: TRBJ2-4
length: 14
D: NA

CDR3: CASSSPMEQYF
DNA: TGTGCCAGCAGTTCCCCCATGGAGCAGTACTTC
V: TRBV28
size: many
J: TRBJ2-7
length: 11
D: NA